The 4 T cell receptor beta chains reported below all come from one sample, sequenced in a study of PD-1 blockade in mismatch repair-deficient tumors. Some clones are missing from TCRdb's copy, which holds only in-frame ones; the method was immunoSEQ multiplex PCR. The sample holds 100,000 to 150,000 clones, about nine tenths seen once. Sequencing used peripheral blood, obtained roughly 70 weeks after starting pembrolizumab. These receptor sequences come from an adult with mismatch repair-deficient cancer.

This rearrangement joins TRBV15 to TRBJ1-5; possibly TRBD1 for D (6 bases). The CDR3 covers 13 residues. The ends were cut back, 6 bases at V and 3 bases at J, with 9 bases in the middle. Germline lookup yields CDR1 LNHNV and CDR2 YYDKDF (reference sequence). CDR3 sequence (DNA): TGTGCCACCAGTACGGGGGCCAATCAGCCCCAGCATTTT. It yields the protein CATSTGANQPQHF.

The V call is TRBV7-9, the J call TRBJ2-7; 7 bases map to TRBD1. CDR1 and CDR2 from the germline V gene are SEHNR and FQNEAQ (reference sequence). There are 16 residues in the CDR3. J gave up 6 bases and V 3 bases, and 14 bases lay outside the gene matches. In DNA, the CDR3 is TGTGCCAGCAGCTTTCCGGCAGGGGGATCTCCCGGCGAGCAGTACTTC. Amino acids: CASSFPAGGSPGEQYF.

The chain joins TRBV5-1 to TRBJ2-1; no clear D. The CDR3 has 15 residues. V lost 4 bases and J 1 base, leaving 12 bases between the germline ends. Germline values: CDR1 SGHRS, CDR2 YFSETQ. The CDR3 reads CASSPSLGSYNEQFF. The DNA for the CDR3 is TGCGCCAGCAGCCCAAGCCTCGGATCCTACAATGAGCAGTTCTTC.

The chain is built from TRBV29-1 and TRBJ2-1; TRBD2 matches at 10 bases. This CDR3 has 16 residues. The germline gives CDR1 SQVTM, CDR2 ANQGSEA. After removal of 1 base from V and 0 bases from J, the junction contained 3 bases not matched to a gene. For the CDR3, the DNA is TGCAGCGTTGAAGCACTAGCGGGGAGCTCCTACAATGAGCAGTTCTTC. Protein: CSVEALAGSSYNEQFF.